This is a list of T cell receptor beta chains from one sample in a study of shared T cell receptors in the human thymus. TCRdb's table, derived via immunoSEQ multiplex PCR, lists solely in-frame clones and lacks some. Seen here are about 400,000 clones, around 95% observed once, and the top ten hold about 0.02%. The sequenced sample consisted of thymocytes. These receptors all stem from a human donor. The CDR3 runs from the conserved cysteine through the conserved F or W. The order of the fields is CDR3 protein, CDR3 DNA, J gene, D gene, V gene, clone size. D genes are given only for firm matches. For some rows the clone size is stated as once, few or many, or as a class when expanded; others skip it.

CASSQGFRGDRGYNEQFF | TGTGCCAGCAGCCAAGGTTTCAGGGGGGACAGGGGGTACAATGAGCAGTTCTTC | TRBJ2-1 | TRBD1 | TRBV14 | .
CASVIEGGSDTGELFF | TGTGCCAGCGTGATCGAAGGCGGGAGTGACACCGGGGAGCTGTTTTTT | TRBJ2-2 | TRBD2 | TRBV28 | .
CASSYGLSSYEQYF | TGTGCCAGCAGTTATGGACTAAGCTCCTACGAGCAGTACTTC | TRBJ2-7 | . | TRBV5-4 | .
CASSSPGQGTYEQYF | TGCGCCAGCAGCTCCCCGGGACAGGGAACCTACGAGCAGTACTTC | TRBJ2-7 | TRBD1 | TRBV5-1 | .
CASKVGNYGYTF | TGTGCCAGCAAGGTCGGGAACTATGGCTACACCTTC | TRBJ1-2 | . | TRBV28 | .
CASTPQGGNTEAFF | TGTGCCAGCACCCCCCAGGGCGGGAACACTGAAGCTTTCTTT | TRBJ1-1 | . | TRBV4-2 | few
CASTDRSNQPQHF | TGTGCCAGCACGGACAGGTCCAATCAGCCCCAGCATTTT | TRBJ1-5 | TRBD1 | TRBV6-5 | .
CASSPPTVANTGELFF | TGTGCCAGCAGCCCCCCGACTGTTGCGAACACCGGGGAGCTGTTTTTT | TRBJ2-2 | . | TRBV28 | .
CASSSGTQYF | TGTGCCAGCAGTTCTGGCACCCAGTACTTC | TRBJ2-5 | . | TRBV28 | .
CASSLAGGPNTEAFF | TGTGCCAGCAGCTTGGCCGGGGGCCCGAACACTGAAGCTTTCTTT | TRBJ1-1 | . | TRBV5-6 | few
CASSQDLDPPWALNNEQFF | TGTGCCAGCAGCCAAGATTTAGACCCCCCCTGGGCCTTGAACAATGAGCAGTTCTTC | TRBJ2-1 | . | TRBV4-2 | .
CASQSGTAYNEQFF | TGTGCCAGTCAGTCCGGGACAGCCTACAATGAGCAGTTCTTC | TRBJ2-1 | TRBD1 | TRBV7-3 | .
CASSPAQRPTYNEQFF | TGTGCCAGCAGTCCAGCTCAGCGCCCTACCTACAATGAGCAGTTCTTC | TRBJ2-1 | . | TRBV6-6 | .
CASSLISGRGNQPQHF | TGTGCCAGCAGTTTAATTTCGGGTAGGGGCAATCAGCCCCAGCATTTT | TRBJ1-5 | . | TRBV27 | .
CASSLERESYEQYF | TGTGCCAGCAGTCTCGAGCGGGAGTCGTACGAGCAGTACTTC | TRBJ2-7 | TRBD2 | TRBV7-2 | .
CASKSTGSTRNEQFF | TGCGCCAGCAAGAGTACAGGGAGCACTCGCAATGAGCAGTTCTTC | TRBJ2-1 | . | TRBV5-1 | .